The source of this T cell receptor beta chain is a study of blood T cell repertoires in COVID-19. Trimming removed 5 bases from V and 2 bases from J, with 13 bases in between. CDR3 size: 15 residues. Germline V lookup: CDR1 KGHDR, CDR2 SFDVKD. This clone appeared a single time. The protocol was immunoSEQ multiplex PCR, while the TCRdb copy is restricted to in-frame clones and leaves out a portion. The table lists 300,000 or so clones, about nine tenths of them singletons. The receptor comes from a man between 60 and 75 years old who had recovered from COVID-19. This rearrangement joins TRBV24-1 to TRBJ2-3; D perhaps matches TRBD2 (5 bases). Sequencing was performed on PBMCs or T cells enriched from blood (not recorded which). As DNA, the CDR3 is TGTGCCACCAGTGCGGCGGGTTTGGCCACAGATACGCAGTATTTT. Translation gives CATSAAGLATDTQYF.